Following are 30 T cell receptor beta chains from one sample sequenced in a study of cytomegalovirus exposure and HLA in healthy donors. This PCR relied on a set of 60 Vbeta primers and 13 Jbeta primers. Generated by immunoSEQ multiplex PCR, the TCRdb table keeps only in-frame clones and is missing some. The sample lists roughly 120,000 clones, approximately 76% occurring once. The sample comprised PBMCs. These receptor sequences come from a woman aged 45-65 years in good health and CMV-seropositive.

Comments on this clone: The junction shows a germline mismatch at one end, possibly a read error. The V and J genes are TRBV7-7 and TRBJ2-6, with D perhaps TRBD1 (5 bases). CDR3 size: 15 residues. Germline-derived CDR1 and CDR2 are SSHAT and FNYEAQ (reference sequence). The CDR3 sequence: CASSLGRAGANVLTF. In DNA form, the CDR3 reads TGTGCTAGCAGCTTAGGCAGGGCTGGGGCCAACGTCCTGACTTTC.

The V call is TRBV6-6, the J call TRBJ2-2; 7 bases match TRBD1. Germline assignment: CDR1 MNHNY and CDR2 SVGAGI (reference sequence). The CDR3 runs 16 residues. Unmatched junction bases numbered 7, after V lost 0 bases and J lost 6 bases. In nucleotides, the CDR3 is TGTGCCAGCAGTTACTCAGGGGGCGCAGGGCCCGGGGAGCTGTTTTTT. Amino acids: CASSYSGGAGPGELFF.

V and J are TRBV10-3 and TRBJ2-3, with 14 bases lining up with TRBD2. The trim removed 4 bases at V and 6 bases at J, leaving 9 bases unmatched. There are 17 residues in the CDR3. Germline V gene sequence: CDR1 ENHRY, CDR2 SYGVKD. The CDR3 DNA sequence: TGTGCCATCAGTGGCCTCGGGACTAGCGGGAGCAGTGATACGCAGTATTTT. Protein: CAISGLGTSGSSDTQYF.

The chain joins TRBV18 to TRBJ2-3; 7 bases match TRBD2. CDR1 and CDR2 from the germline V gene are KGHSH and LQKENI. Trimming cost V 3 bases and J 5 bases; bases outside gene matches: 5. This CDR3 has 14 amino acids. In DNA form, the CDR3 reads TGTGCCAGCTCACCGATAGGGAGGGAAGATACGCAGTATTTT. Protein: CASSPIGREDTQYF. Full variable domain (remainder filled in from reference TRBV18 and TRBJ2-3): NAGVMQNPRHLVRRRGQEARLRCSPMKGHSHVYWYRQLPEEGLKFMVYLQKENIIDESGMPKERFSAEFPKEGPSILRIQQVVRGDSAAYFCASSPIGREDTQYFGPGTRLTVL.

The genes are TRBV7-9 and TRBJ1-3, with a tentative D call TRBD1 (6 bases). Trimming left V 3 bases short and J 0 bases short, with 12 bases between. Germline V CDR1 and CDR2: SEHNR, FQNEAQ (reference sequence). The CDR3 is made up of 16 amino acids. The chain's CDR3 is CASSFKGHPSGNTIYF. CDR3 coding DNA: TGTGCCAGCAGCTTTAAGGGACACCCCTCTGGAAACACCATATATTTT.

This clone was seen a handful of times. The CDR3 loop is CASSLGGQYTGELFF. Written as DNA, the CDR3 is TGTGCCAGCAGCTTAGGAGGCCAATACACCGGGGAGCTGTTTTTT. The chain employs TRBV5-4 and TRBJ2-2, with D maybe TRBD2 (5 bases). Germline V gives CDR1 SGHNT, CDR2 YYREEE (reference sequence). V was cut by 2 bases and J by 3 bases, with 11 bases left in between. The CDR3 runs 15 residues.

The rearrangement joins TRBV5-1 to TRBJ1-2; TRBD1 is a possible D gene (5 bases). V dropped 1 base and J dropped 7 bases, with 14 bases sitting between them. CDR3 size: 14 residues. Germline lookup yields CDR1 SGHRS and CDR2 YFSETQ. CDR3 sequence reads: CASSLLQGNFGYTF. CDR3 sequence (DNA): TGCGCCAGCAGCTTGTTGCAGGGTAATTTTGGCTACACCTTC.

The V call is TRBV7-6, the J call TRBJ2-2; 10 bases align to TRBD1. CDR3 length: 18 residues. CDR1 is SGHVS and CDR2 is FNYEAQ in the germline V gene. With 0 bases clipped from V and 5 bases from J, the junction kept 9 bases outside the gene matches. In DNA, the CDR3 is TGTGCCAGCAGCTTAGCCCCGACAGGGGGCTGGAGAACCGGGGAGCTGTTTTTT. This sequence encodes CASSLAPTGGWRTGELFF.

The rearrangement uses TRBV11-2 and TRBJ1-6, with 8 nucleotides matching TRBD1. The V gene end was trimmed by 6 bases and the J gene end by 6 bases; junction bases not matched to a gene: 7. In germline, CDR1 is SGHAT, CDR2 FQNNGV. The CDR3 runs to 15 residues. In DNA, the CDR3 is TGTGCCAGCAGGAGGCGGGACAGGCTTAATTCACCCCTCCACTTT. Translated: CASRRRDRLNSPLHF.

The V call is TRBV20-1, the J call TRBJ2-7; D remains ambiguous. CDR3 length: 11 residues. The germline V and J ends were trimmed by 4 bases and 5 bases, with 9 bases remaining between them. The V gene's germline CDR1 is DFQATT and CDR2 SNEGSKA (reference sequence). The CDR3 reads CSATSMHEQYF. In DNA form, the CDR3 reads TGCAGTGCTACTAGTATGCACGAGCAGTACTTC.

This chain connects TRBV5-4 to TRBJ1-4, with D maybe TRBD1 (6 bases). This CDR3 is built from 15 residues. Germline V gives CDR1 SGHNT, CDR2 YYREEE (reference sequence). V was clipped by 5 bases and J by 4 bases, with 15 bases between them. This chain's CDR3 is CASSSTGAGNEKLFF. CDR3 coding DNA: TGTGCCAGCAGTTCGACAGGCGCCGGTAATGAAAAACTGTTTTTT.

This chain uses TRBV7-2 with TRBJ2-5; no reliable D call. Deletions cut 4 bases from V and 3 bases from J, with 12 bases between. The germline CDR1 and CDR2 sequences are SGHTA and FQGNSA. This CDR3 comprises 14 residues. The CDR3 reads CASSSASVKETQYF. CDR3 bases: TGTGCCAGCAGCTCAGCGAGTGTTAAAGAGACCCAGTACTTC. Supplemented by reference TRBV7-2 and TRBJ2-5, the full variable domain reads GAGVSQSPSNKVTEKGKDVELRCDPISGHTALYWYRQSLGQGLEFLIYFQGNSAPDKSGLPSDRFSAERTGGSVSTLTIQRTQQEDSAVYLCASSSASVKETQYFGPGTRLLVL.

The chain uses TRBV11-3 and TRBJ2-1; D may be TRBD2 (6 bases). V was trimmed by 5 bases and J by 6 bases, leaving 17 bases between them. This CDR3 is 15 amino acids long. The V gene's germline CDR1 is SGHNT and CDR2 YENEEA. The CDR3 nucleotides read TGTGCCAGCAGCCCGAGCGGGCGCCAATTCAATGAGCAGTTCTTC. This translates into CASSPSGRQFNEQFF.

The CDR3 loop is CASSMRGRDTQYF. As DNA, the CDR3 is TGTGCCAGTAGTATGCGGGGGAGGGATACGCAGTATTTT. The genes are TRBV19 and TRBJ2-3; 7 nucleotides agree with TRBD2. This CDR3 contains 13 residues. V was pared by 3 bases and J by 6 bases, with 3 bases of the junction left unmatched. Germline values: CDR1 LNHDA, CDR2 SQIVND (reference sequence).

This clone was found a few times. The chain employs TRBV6-6 and TRBJ2-3; TRBD2 aligns across 10 bases. The germline V gene has CDR1 MNHNY and CDR2 SVGAGI (reference sequence). This CDR3 has 16 amino acids. With V trimmed by 4 bases and J by 0 bases, 4 bases remained unmatched. DNA for the CDR3: TGTGCCAGCAGTTCCGGACTAGCGGCTAGCACAGATACGCAGTATTTT. Protein: CASSSGLAASTDTQYF.

V gene TRBV7-3 combines with J gene TRBJ2-7; perhaps TRBD2 as D (5 bases). The CDR3 sequence is 14 residues long. From germline, CDR1 is SGHTA and CDR2 FQGTGA. V was pared by 5 bases and J by 6 bases, with 17 bases between. This CDR3 reads CASSLSGLPSEQYF. In DNA form, the CDR3 reads TGTGCCAGCAGCCTCTCTGGACTCCCCTCCGAGCAGTACTTC.

This chain connects TRBV28 to TRBJ2-7; TRBD1 agrees at 7 bases. The germline V gene has CDR1 MDHEN and CDR2 SYDVKM. V lost 3 bases to trimming and J lost 3 bases; unmatched junction nucleotides: 5. The CDR3 has 14 amino acids. CDR3 sequence (DNA): TGTGCCAGCAGTTTTTCAGGGACAGTCTACGAGCAGTACTTC. It yields the protein CASSFSGTVYEQYF.

The chain carries TRBV9 and TRBJ1-2, with TRBD1 matching 7 bases. Trimming cost V 0 bases and J 2 bases; bases outside gene matches: 4. There are 15 residues in the CDR3. Per the germline V gene, CDR1 is SGDLS and CDR2 is YYNGEE. DNA for the CDR3: TGTGCCAGCAGCGTAGGAGGGGGACAGAACTATGGCTACACCTTC. It specifies CASSVGGGQNYGYTF. Combining the CDR3 with reference TRBV9 and TRBJ1-2 gives the whole variable domain DSGVTQTPKHLITATGQRVTLRCSPRSGDLSVYWYQQSLDQGLQFLIQYYNGEERAKGNILERFSAQQFPDLHSELNLSSLELGDSALYFCASSVGGGQNYGYTFGSGTRLTVV.

This clone was seen a handful of times. The chain is built from TRBV9 and TRBJ2-1; 9 nucleotides align to TRBD2. The V gene's germline CDR1 is SGDLS and CDR2 YYNGEE. Losses at the gene ends were 0 bases for V and 4 bases for J; bases not matched to a gene: 5. The CDR3 loop spans 16 amino acids. The CDR3 region has the DNA TGTGCCAGCAGCGTAGACGGCGGGAGGGCTTACAATGAGCAGTTCTTC. Its translation is CASSVDGGRAYNEQFF. Using reference TRBV9 and TRBJ2-1 for the parts outside the CDR3, the full variable domain is DSGVTQTPKHLITATGQRVTLRCSPRSGDLSVYWYQQSLDQGLQFLIQYYNGEERAKGNILERFSAQQFPDLHSELNLSSLELGDSALYFCASSVDGGRAYNEQFFGPGTRLTVL.

The rearrangement joins TRBV7-6 to TRBJ2-5, with 11 bases identical to TRBD2. The CDR3 is 16 amino acids. V lost 5 bases to trimming and J lost 6 bases; unmatched junction nucleotides: 11. CDR1 is SGHVS and CDR2 is FNYEAQ in the germline V gene. The CDR3 spells CASSRDASGGPQTQYF. The CDR3 DNA follows: TGTGCCAGCAGCCGAGATGCTAGCGGGGGGCCCCAGACCCAGTACTTC.

The genes are TRBV6-1 and TRBJ1-5; the D is unclear. From germline, CDR1 is MNHNS and CDR2 SASEGT. This CDR3 spans 13 amino acids. Trimming shortened V by 6 bases and J by 3 bases, and 9 bases separated the two germline ends. CDR3 sequence reads: CASSLTDNQPQHF. The CDR3 coding sequence is TGTGCCAGCAGCCTGACTGACAATCAGCCCCAGCATTTT.

The chain couples TRBV18 to TRBJ2-5; D perhaps matches TRBD1 (5 bases). Germline V gives CDR1 KGHSH, CDR2 LQKENI. This CDR3 has 15 amino acids. Between the trimmed V and J ends, which lost 3 bases and 4 bases, there was a span of 15 bases. CDR3 amino acids: CASSPLPRARETQYF. DNA of the CDR3: TGTGCCAGCTCACCTCTACCCAGGGCCCGAGAGACCCAGTACTTC.

CDR3 loop: CASSPGPLVQPQHF. The CDR3 DNA follows: TGTGCCAGCTCACCAGGGCCCCTGGTACAGCCCCAGCATTTT. This chain uses TRBV18 with TRBJ1-5; D is uncertain. CDR3 length: 14 residues. The V end was cut by 2 bases, the J end by 7 bases, with 12 bases between. Germline V gene data show CDR1 as KGHSH and CDR2 as LQKENI.

The chain employs TRBV9 and TRBJ2-1; the match to TRBD2 covers 7 bases. The germline V gene encodes CDR1 SGDLS and CDR2 YYNGEE. The junction had 3 bases not matched to a gene; V was cut back by 0 bases and J by 3 bases. The CDR3 has 15 residues. The CDR3 loop is CASSVASGYYNEQFF. CDR3 in DNA: TGTGCCAGCAGCGTAGCTAGCGGATACTACAATGAGCAGTTCTTC.

The chain links TRBV5-1 to TRBJ2-7, with D perhaps matching TRBD1 (6 bases). From germline, CDR1 is SGHRS and CDR2 YFSETQ. The length of the CDR3 is 14 residues. The ends were cut back, 0 bases at V and 0 bases at J, with 7 bases in the middle. The CDR3 loop is CASSLVDSSYEQYF. The CDR3 coding sequence is TGCGCCAGCAGCTTGGTGGACAGCTCCTACGAGCAGTACTTC.

The table lists this clone with a count of one. The rearrangement joins TRBV29-1 to TRBJ2-1; D might be TRBD2 (5 bases). Germline-derived CDR1 and CDR2 are SQVTM and ANQGSEA. The CDR3 has 13 amino acids. With 7 bases removed from V and 2 bases from J, the gap between germline ends came to 12 bases. CDR3 protein: CSARRVTYNEQFF. The DNA of the CDR3 is TGCAGCGCCCGGCGGGTTACCTACAATGAGCAGTTCTTC.

The count of this clone is one. V is TRBV5-1 and J is TRBJ2-5; D is unresolved. V gave up 0 bases and J gave up 5 bases, with 5 bases separating them. Germline CDR1 reads SGHRS; CDR2 reads YFSETQ. The CDR3 totals 12 residues. This CDR3 is CASSLGAETQYF. The CDR3 coding sequence is TGCGCCAGCAGCTTGGGGGCCGAGACCCAGTACTTC.

V is TRBV9 and J is TRBJ2-1, with D possibly being TRBD1 (6 bases). The length of the CDR3 is 17 residues. V was pared by 0 bases and J by 1 base, with 14 bases between. Germline CDR1 is SGDLS and CDR2 is YYNGEE. CDR3 amino acids: CASSVGGTGTSYNEQFF. The CDR3 DNA reads TGTGCCAGCAGCGTAGGGGGAACAGGGACATCCTACAATGAGCAGTTCTTC.

This chain joins TRBV5-1 and TRBJ2-2; TRBD2 matches at 8 bases. Germline CDR1 is SGHRS and CDR2 is YFSETQ. This CDR3 region has 16 residues. With V trimmed by 0 bases and J by 4 bases, 5 bases remained unmatched. CDR3 amino acids: CASSLAGGARTGELFF. The CDR3 DNA reads as TGCGCCAGCAGCTTGGCCGGGGGGGCCCGCACCGGGGAGCTGTTTTTT.

The chain links TRBV4-3 to TRBJ2-5; D is undetermined. Germline CDR1 and CDR2: LGHNA and YSLEER. The V and J ends lost 0 bases and 0 bases respectively, with 8 bases between them. The CDR3 extends over 15 amino acids. Here the CDR3 reads CASSQDSVDQETQYF. In nucleotides, the CDR3 is TGCGCCAGCAGCCAAGATTCGGTAGACCAAGAGACCCAGTACTTC.